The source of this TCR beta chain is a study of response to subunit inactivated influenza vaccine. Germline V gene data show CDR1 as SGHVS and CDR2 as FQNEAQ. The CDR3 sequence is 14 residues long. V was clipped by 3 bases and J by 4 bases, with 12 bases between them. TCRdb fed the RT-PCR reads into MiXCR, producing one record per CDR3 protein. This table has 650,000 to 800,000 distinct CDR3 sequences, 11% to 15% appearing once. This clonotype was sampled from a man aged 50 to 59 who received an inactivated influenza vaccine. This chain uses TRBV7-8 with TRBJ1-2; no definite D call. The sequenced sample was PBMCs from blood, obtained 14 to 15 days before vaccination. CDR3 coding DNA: TGTGCCAGCAGCTTTCATTTATCGAGCTATGGCTACACCTTC. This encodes CASSFHLSSYGYTF.